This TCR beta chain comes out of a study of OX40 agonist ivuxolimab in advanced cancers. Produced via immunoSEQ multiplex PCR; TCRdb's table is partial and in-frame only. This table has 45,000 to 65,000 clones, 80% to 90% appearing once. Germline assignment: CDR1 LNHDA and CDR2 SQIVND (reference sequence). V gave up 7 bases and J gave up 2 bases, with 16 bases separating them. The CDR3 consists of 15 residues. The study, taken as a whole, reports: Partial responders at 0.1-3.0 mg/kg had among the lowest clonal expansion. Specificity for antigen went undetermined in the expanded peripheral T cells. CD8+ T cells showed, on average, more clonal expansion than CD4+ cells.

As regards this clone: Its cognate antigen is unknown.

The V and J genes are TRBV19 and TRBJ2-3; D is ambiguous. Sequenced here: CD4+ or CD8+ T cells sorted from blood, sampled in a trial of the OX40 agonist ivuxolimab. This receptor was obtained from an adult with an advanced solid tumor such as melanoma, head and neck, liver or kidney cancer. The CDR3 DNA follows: TGTGCCAGTAAGGGTATCCTCACACCCACAGATACGCAGTATTTT. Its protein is CASKGILTPTDTQYF.